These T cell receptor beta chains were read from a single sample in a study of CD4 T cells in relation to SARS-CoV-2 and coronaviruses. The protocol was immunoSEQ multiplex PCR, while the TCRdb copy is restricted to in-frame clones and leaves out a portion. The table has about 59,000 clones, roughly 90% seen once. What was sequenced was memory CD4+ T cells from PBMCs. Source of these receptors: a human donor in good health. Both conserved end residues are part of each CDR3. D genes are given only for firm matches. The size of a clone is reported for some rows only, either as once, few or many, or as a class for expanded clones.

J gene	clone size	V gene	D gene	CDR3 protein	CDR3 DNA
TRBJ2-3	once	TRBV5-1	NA	CASSSGYPTDTQYF	TGCGCCAGCAGCTCGGGGTATCCCACAGATACGCAGTATTTT
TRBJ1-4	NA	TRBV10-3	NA	CAIRSGTLNEKLFF	TGTGCCATCAGATCCGGGACACTTAATGAAAAACTGTTTTTT
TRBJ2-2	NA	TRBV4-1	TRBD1	CASSQARGRTGELFF	TGCGCCAGCAGCCAAGCCAGGGGGCGAACCGGGGAGCTGTTTTTT
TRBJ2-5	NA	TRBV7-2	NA	CASSEGETQYF	TGTGCCAGCAGCGAGGGGGAGACCCAGTACTTC
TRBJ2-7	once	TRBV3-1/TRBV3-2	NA	CASSQVGGYEQYF	TGTGCCAGCAGCCAAGTGGGCGGGTACGAGCAGTACTTC
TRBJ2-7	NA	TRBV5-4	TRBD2	CASSASGRGSYEQYF	TGTGCCAGCAGCGCTAGCGGAAGAGGCTCCTACGAGCAGTACTTC
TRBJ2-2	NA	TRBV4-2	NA	CASSPQAGEFTGELFF	TGTGCCAGCAGCCCCCAAGCGGGTGAATTCACCGGGGAGCTGTTTTTT
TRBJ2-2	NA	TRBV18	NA	CASSLTRGTGELFF	TGTGCCAGCTCACTTACCAGGGGTACCGGGGAGCTGTTTTTT
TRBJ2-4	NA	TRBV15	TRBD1	CATSRGTGGNIQYF	TGTGCCACCAGCAGAGGGACAGGGGGAAACATTCAGTACTTC
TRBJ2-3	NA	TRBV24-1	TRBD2	CATSERTSGRATDTQYF	TGTGCCACCAGTGAGCGGACTAGCGGGAGGGCAACAGATACGCAGTATTTT
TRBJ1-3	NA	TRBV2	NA	CASSEIMGSSGNTIYF	TGTGCCAGCAGTGAAATAATGGGGAGCTCTGGAAACACCATATATTTT
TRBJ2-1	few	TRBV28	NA	CASRQGGNSNNEQFF	TGTGCCAGCAGACAGGGGGGGAATTCCAACAATGAGCAGTTCTTC
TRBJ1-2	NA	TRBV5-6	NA	CASSLGQKHYGYTF	TGTGCCAGCAGCTTGGGGCAGAAGCATTATGGCTACACCTTC
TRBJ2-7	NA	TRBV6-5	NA	CASSPSGGPSYEQYF	TGTGCCAGCAGCCCCTCGGGCGGGCCATCCTACGAGCAGTACTTC
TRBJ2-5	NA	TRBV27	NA	CASRNRQETQYF	TGTGCCAGCCGGAACCGACAAGAGACCCAGTACTTC
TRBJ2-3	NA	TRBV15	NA	CATSRGGATDTQYF	TGTGCCACCAGCAGAGGCGGGGCCACAGATACGCAGTATTTT
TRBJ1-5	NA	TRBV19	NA	CASNPDSRNQPQHF	TGTGCCAGTAACCCGGACAGCCGCAATCAGCCCCAGCATTTT
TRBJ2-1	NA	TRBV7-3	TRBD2	CASGNLRDYAHNEQFF	TGTGCCAGCGGAAATCTGCGGGACTATGCCCACAATGAGCAGTTCTTC
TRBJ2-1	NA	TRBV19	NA	CASSIGGSSSYNEQFF	TGTGCCAGTAGTATCGGCGGGTCAAGCTCCTACAATGAGCAGTTCTTC
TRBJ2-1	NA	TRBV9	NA	CASSVEDLHGIEQFF	TGTGCCAGCAGCGTAGAGGATCTACATGGTATTGAGCAGTTCTTC
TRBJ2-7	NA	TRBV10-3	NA	CAISAIGGGKSYEQYF	TGTGCCATCAGTGCGATCGGGGGCGGAAAATCCTACGAGCAGTACTTC
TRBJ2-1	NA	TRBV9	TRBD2	CASSVTSGSTNEQFF	TGTGCCAGCAGCGTAACTAGCGGGAGCACCAATGAGCAGTTCTTC
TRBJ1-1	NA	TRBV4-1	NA	CASSQGAFRAKNTEAFF	TGCGCCAGCAGCCAAGGGGCATTTCGGGCCAAGAACACTGAAGCTTTCTTT
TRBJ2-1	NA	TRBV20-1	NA	CSQSRGDEQFF	TGCAGTCAGTCTCGTGGTGATGAGCAGTTCTTC
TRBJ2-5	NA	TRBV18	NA	CASSRQETQYF	TGTGCCAGCTCACGCCAAGAGACCCAGTACTTC
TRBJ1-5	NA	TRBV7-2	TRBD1	CASSLPPGGRQPQHF	TGTGCCAGCAGCTTACCACCAGGGGGTCGTCAGCCCCAGCATTTT
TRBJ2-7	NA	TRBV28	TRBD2	CASSSTGLAEYEQYF	TGTGCCAGCAGTTCCACGGGACTAGCGGAGTACGAGCAGTACTTC
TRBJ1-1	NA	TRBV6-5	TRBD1	CASRMTGDTEAFF	TGTGCCAGCAGAATGACAGGGGACACTGAAGCTTTCTTT
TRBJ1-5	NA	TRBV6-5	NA	CASSHGGGGNQPQHF	TGTGCCAGCAGCCACGGAGGGGGAGGTAATCAGCCCCAGCATTTT
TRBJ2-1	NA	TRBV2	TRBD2	CATDYSGRPYNEQFF	TGTGCCACCGACTATAGCGGGAGGCCCTACAATGAGCAGTTCTTC
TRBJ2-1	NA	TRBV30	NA	CAWSKGEGRSYNEQFF	TGTGCCTGGAGCAAAGGAGAGGGTCGCTCCTACAATGAGCAGTTCTTC
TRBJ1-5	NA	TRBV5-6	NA	CASSYGRTQPQHF	TGTGCCAGCAGCTACGGCCGAACTCAGCCCCAGCATTTT
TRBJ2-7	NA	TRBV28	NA	CASMGGHLRREQYF	TGTGCCAGCATGGGAGGACATCTAAGGCGCGAGCAGTACTTC
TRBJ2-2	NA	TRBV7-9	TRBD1	CASSFRQGGTGELFF	TGTGCCAGCAGCTTCCGACAGGGCGGCACCGGGGAGCTGTTTTTT
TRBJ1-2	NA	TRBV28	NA	CASSFIRFYGYTF	TGTGCCAGCAGTTTTATTCGATTCTATGGCTACACCTTC
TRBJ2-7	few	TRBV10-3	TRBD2	CATTRLAGSYEQYF	TGTGCCACCACACGACTAGCGGGGTCCTACGAGCAGTACTTC
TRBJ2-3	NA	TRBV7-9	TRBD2	CASSLGLAGGTDTQYF	TGTGCCAGCAGCTTAGGTCTAGCGGGAGGCACAGATACGCAGTATTTT